These T cell receptor beta chains were read from a single sample in a study of T cell changes during pregnancy in multiple sclerosis. Libraries were prepared by immunoSEQ multiplex PCR; TCRdb keeps only in-frame clonotypes and omits some of them. Among more than 95,000 clones listed, approximately 94% were seen once. Sequenced material: peripheral blood, taken after pregnancy. These receptors all come from a female donor with multiple sclerosis, enrolled in a pregnancy study. Both conserved end residues are part of each CDR3. A D gene is named only where the DNA matches it firmly. Size tells how often a clone was seen (once, few, many) or the class of an expanded clone, and some rows leave it out.

V,D,J,size,CDR3,DNA
TRBV28,-,TRBJ1-1,-,CASSSPTTGNTEAFF,TGTGCCAGCAGTTCCCCAACCACAGGGAACACTGAAGCTTTCTTT
TRBV18,TRBD2,TRBJ2-7,once,CASSPMGGSSYEQYF,TGTGCCAGCTCACCCATGGGCGGGAGCTCCTACGAGCAGTACTTC
TRBV6-5,-,TRBJ2-1,-,CASSTQGRGSNEQFF,TGTGCCAGCAGTACGCAGGGTAGGGGATCCAATGAGCAGTTCTTC
TRBV5-1,-,TRBJ1-4,-,CASSPRGTNEKLFF,TGCGCCAGCAGCCCCAGGGGTACTAATGAAAAACTGTTTTTT
TRBV6-7,-,TRBJ1-1,-,CASRAVGGPSTEAFF,TGTGCCAGCAGAGCTGTCGGGGGGCCAAGCACTGAAGCTTTCTTT
TRBV19,-,TRBJ1-5,-,CASSIAAGGNQPQHF,TGTGCCAGTAGTATAGCGGCAGGGGGCAATCAGCCCCAGCATTTT
TRBV30,-,TRBJ2-3,-,CAWSEGRGGTDTQYF,TGTGCCTGGAGTGAAGGCAGGGGAGGCACAGATACGCAGTATTTT
TRBV19,-,TRBJ2-7,-,CASSMGSASYEQYF,TGTGCCAGTAGTATGGGTTCAGCGTCCTACGAGCAGTACTTC
TRBV5-6,-,TRBJ2-7,-,CASSTAGNSYEQYF,TGTGCCAGCAGCACGGCGGGAAACTCCTACGAGCAGTACTTC
TRBV2,TRBD1,TRBJ2-7,once,CASCPGTGPYEQYF,TGTGCCAGCTGCCCGGGGACAGGGCCCTACGAGCAGTACTTC
TRBV20-1,-,TRBJ2-2,once,CSARDIGELFF,TGCAGTGCCCGGGACATCGGGGAGCTGTTTTTT
TRBV2,TRBD2,TRBJ2-1,-,CASRWWASGNNEQFF,TGTGCCAGCAGGTGGTGGGCTAGCGGAAACAATGAGCAGTTCTTC
TRBV5-1,TRBD2,TRBJ2-3,-,CASSPGLAGASTDTQYF,TGCGCCAGCAGCCCCGGACTAGCGGGAGCTAGCACAGATACGCAGTATTTT
TRBV27,TRBD1,TRBJ1-5,few,CASSQTGGNQPQHF,TGTGCCAGCAGCCAGACAGGGGGAAATCAGCCCCAGCATTTT
TRBV5-1,-,TRBJ1-1,-,CASSPAGGTNTEAFF,TGCGCCAGCAGCCCGGCGGGGGGGACCAACACTGAAGCTTTCTTT
TRBV15,TRBD2,TRBJ2-7,once,CATSRPGLEASYEQYF,TGTGCCACCAGCAGGCCGGGACTAGAGGCTTCCTACGAGCAGTACTTC
TRBV5-1,TRBD1,TRBJ2-2,-,CASSLPKQGPSTGELFF,TGCGCCAGCAGCCTACCGAAACAGGGGCCGAGCACCGGGGAGCTGTTTTTT
TRBV30,TRBD1,TRBJ2-2,-,CAWDGQGGTNTGELFF,TGTGCCTGGGATGGACAGGGGGGGACTAACACCGGGGAGCTGTTTTTT
TRBV5-1,TRBD2,TRBJ2-5,-,CASSWTSASETQYF,TGCGCCAGCAGCTGGACTAGCGCTTCAGAGACCCAGTACTTC
TRBV27,TRBD1,TRBJ2-7,-,CASSSPAGTGYEQYF,TGTGCCAGCAGTTCTCCCGCCGGGACAGGCTACGAGCAGTACTTC
TRBV7-2,TRBD2,TRBJ2-2,-,CASSSGSGRSRTGELFF,TGTGCCAGCAGCTCGGGTAGCGGGAGGTCCAGGACCGGGGAGCTGTTTTTT
TRBV5-5,TRBD1,TRBJ2-7,-,CASSFAGTAGAYEQYF,TGTGCCAGCAGCTTTGCCGGGACAGCAGGAGCCTACGAGCAGTACTTC
TRBV10-2,-,TRBJ1-5,-,CASSESTRRGNQPQHF,TGCGCCAGCAGTGAGTCGACCCGGCGGGGCAATCAGCCCCAGCATTTT
TRBV19,-,TRBJ1-4,-,CASSRNRGAGEKLFF,TGTGCCAGTAGTCGCAACCGGGGGGCGGGTGAAAAACTGTTTTTT